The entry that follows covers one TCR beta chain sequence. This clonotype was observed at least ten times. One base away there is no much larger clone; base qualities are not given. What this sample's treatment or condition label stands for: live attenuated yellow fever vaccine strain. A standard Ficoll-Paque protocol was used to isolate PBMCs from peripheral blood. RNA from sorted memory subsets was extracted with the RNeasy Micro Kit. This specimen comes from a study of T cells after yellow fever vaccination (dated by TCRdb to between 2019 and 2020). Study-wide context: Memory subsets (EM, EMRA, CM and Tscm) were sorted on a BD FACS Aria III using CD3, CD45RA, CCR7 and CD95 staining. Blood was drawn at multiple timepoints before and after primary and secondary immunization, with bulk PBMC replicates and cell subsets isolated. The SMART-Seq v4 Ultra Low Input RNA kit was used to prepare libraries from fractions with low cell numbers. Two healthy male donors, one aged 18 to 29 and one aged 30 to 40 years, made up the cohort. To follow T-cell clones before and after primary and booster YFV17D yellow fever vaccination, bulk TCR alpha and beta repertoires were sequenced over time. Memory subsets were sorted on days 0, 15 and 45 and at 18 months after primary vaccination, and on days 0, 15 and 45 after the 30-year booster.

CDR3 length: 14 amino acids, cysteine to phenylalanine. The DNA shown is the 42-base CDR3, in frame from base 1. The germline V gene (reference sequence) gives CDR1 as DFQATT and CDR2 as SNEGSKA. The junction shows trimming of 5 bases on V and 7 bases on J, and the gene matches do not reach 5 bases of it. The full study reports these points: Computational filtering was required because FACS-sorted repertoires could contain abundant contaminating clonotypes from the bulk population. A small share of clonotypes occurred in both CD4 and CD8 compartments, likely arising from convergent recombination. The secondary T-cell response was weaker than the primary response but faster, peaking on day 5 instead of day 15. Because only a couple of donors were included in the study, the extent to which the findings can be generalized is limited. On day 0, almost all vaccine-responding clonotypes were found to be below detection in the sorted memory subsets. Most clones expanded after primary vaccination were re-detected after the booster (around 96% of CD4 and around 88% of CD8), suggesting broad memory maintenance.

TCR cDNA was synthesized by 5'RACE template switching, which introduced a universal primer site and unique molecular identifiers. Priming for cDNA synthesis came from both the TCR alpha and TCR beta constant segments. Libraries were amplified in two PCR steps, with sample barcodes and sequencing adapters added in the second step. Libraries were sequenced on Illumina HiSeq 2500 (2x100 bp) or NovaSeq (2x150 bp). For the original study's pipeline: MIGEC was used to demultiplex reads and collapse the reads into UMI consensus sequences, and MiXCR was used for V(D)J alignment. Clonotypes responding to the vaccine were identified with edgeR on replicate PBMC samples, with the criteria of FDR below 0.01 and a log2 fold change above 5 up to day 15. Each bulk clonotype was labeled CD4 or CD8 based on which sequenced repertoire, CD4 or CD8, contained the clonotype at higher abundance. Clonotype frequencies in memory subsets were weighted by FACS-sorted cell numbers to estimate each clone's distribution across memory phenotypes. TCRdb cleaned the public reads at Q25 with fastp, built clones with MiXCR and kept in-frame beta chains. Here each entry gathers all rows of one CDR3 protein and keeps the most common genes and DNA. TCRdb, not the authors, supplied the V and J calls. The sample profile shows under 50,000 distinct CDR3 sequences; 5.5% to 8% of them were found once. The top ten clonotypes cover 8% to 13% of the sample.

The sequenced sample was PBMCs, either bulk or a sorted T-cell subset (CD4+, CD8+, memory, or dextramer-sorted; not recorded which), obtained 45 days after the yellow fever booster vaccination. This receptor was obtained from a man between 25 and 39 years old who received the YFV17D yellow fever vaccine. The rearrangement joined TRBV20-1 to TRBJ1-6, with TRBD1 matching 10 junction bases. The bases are TGCAGTGCTGCTCAGACAGGGGGCAATTCACCCCTCCACTTT. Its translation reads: CSAAQTGGNSPLHF.